These T cell receptor beta chains were read from a single sample in a study of T cells in Graves' hyperthyroidism and ophthalmopathy. TCRdb reanalysed the multiplex PCR reads using MiXCR and keeps one entry per CDR3 protein. The table lists roughly 580,000 distinct CDR3 sequences, about half of them singletons, with 8.2% in the top ten. The sample taken for sequencing was peripheral blood or thyroid tissue (not recorded which). Receptor source: a woman aged 18-29 years with Graves' hyperthyroidism. CDR3s include the opening cysteine and the closing phenylalanine or tryptophan. D genes are given only for firm matches. Not every row has a clone size; where given, it reads once, few, many or a size class.

clone size	V gene	J gene	D gene	CDR3 DNA	CDR3 protein
many	TRBV24-1	TRBJ2-7	TRBD2	TGTGCCACCAGTGACCAAGGGCGGGAGGGCCTGTACGAGCAGTACTTC	CATSDQGREGLYEQYF
few	TRBV12-5	TRBJ2-5	.	TGTGCTAGTGGTTTATACGGGTCTGGGACCCAGTACTTC	CASGLYGSGTQYF
.	TRBV29-1	TRBJ1-2	.	TGCAGCGTTGAGACAGCTATCTATGGCTACACCTTC	CSVETAIYGYTF
.	TRBV29-1	TRBJ1-1	TRBD1	TGCAGCGTTGATGGGGCAGGGGGGGCTGACATGAACACTGAAGCTTTCTTT	CSVDGAGGADMNTEAFF
.	TRBV2	TRBJ1-6	.	TGTGCCAGCAGTGACCTACAACCCGGGACACAGCATAATTCACCCCTCCACTTT	CASSDLQPGTQHNSPLHF
.	TRBV15	TRBJ2-7	TRBD1	TGTGCCACCAGCACTGCGGGACAGGGGGCGTACGAGCAGTACTTC	CATSTAGQGAYEQYF
.	TRBV29-1	TRBJ2-7	TRBD1	TGCAGCGTTAGTGGTGGCGGGACAGGGTACGAGCAGTACTTC	CSVSGGGTGYEQYF
.	TRBV5-1	TRBJ1-1	.	TGCGCCAGCAGCTTGCGGGGGGGAGGGTTTGAGGACACTGAAGCTTTCTTT	CASSLRGGGFEDTEAFF
.	TRBV5-8	TRBJ1-2	.	TGTGCCAGCTCACCACCCAGGGTAGTCTATGGCTACACCTTC	CASSPPRVVYGYTF
.	TRBV2	TRBJ2-2	.	TGTGCCAGCAGTGAGTGGCTAGGCACCGGGGAGCTGTTTTTT	CASSEWLGTGELFF
.	TRBV6-2/TRBV6-3	TRBJ2-7	.	TGTGCCGCCTCACAGGGGGGGCAGGCCAGCTCCTACGAGCAGTACTTC	CAASQGGQASSYEQYF
.	TRBV2	TRBJ1-2	.	TGTGCCGACAGTTTCTATGGCTACACCTTC	CADSFYGYTF
.	TRBV5-1	TRBJ2-7	TRBD2	TGCGCCAGCAGCTTAGGTCTAGCGGGAAGTGAGCAGTACTTC	CASSLGLAGSEQYF
many	TRBV29-1	TRBJ1-1	.	TGCAGCGTTGAAAAGGGAAAGATTTTCTTT	CSVEKGKIFF
few	TRBV30	TRBJ1-5	.	TGTGCCTGGAGTGTCTCCAATCAGCCCCAGCATTTT	CAWSVSNQPQHF
.	TRBV2	TRBJ2-5	TRBD2	TGTGCCAGCAGCCATTTGGCGGGAGGTGGAGGCGAGGCCCAGTACTTC	CASSHLAGGGGEAQYF
.	TRBV7-9	TRBJ1-2	.	TGTGCCTGCATGGACAGAGCTAACTATGGCTACACCTTC	CACMDRANYGYTF
.	TRBV7-9	TRBJ2-5	.	TGTGCCAGCACCTCATCCCTCCAAGAGACCCAGTACTTC	CASTSSLQETQYF
many	TRBV2	TRBJ1-1	TRBD1	TGTGCCAGCAGTGACACCCCTGGGGCAGGGGGGACTGAAGCTTTCTTT	CASSDTPGAGGTEAFF
.	TRBV2	TRBJ1-4	TRBD1	TGTGCCAGCAGTGGACGACAGGGGGCAGGGGAAAAACTGTTTTTT	CASSGRQGAGEKLFF
.	TRBV7-3	TRBJ1-1	.	TGTGCCATCAGCCTAGACAGTGAAGCTTTCTTT	CAISLDSEAFF
many	TRBV2	TRBJ1-6	.	TGTGCCAGCAGGGCGAACGTCAATTCACCCCTCCACTTT	CASRANVNSPLHF
.	TRBV29-1	TRBJ2-7	.	TGCAGCGTTGAAAGCTCGGCGGAAACCTACGAGCAGTACTTC	CSVESSAETYEQYF
.	TRBV29-1	TRBJ2-2	.	TGCAGCGTTGAATTTATCGGGGAGCTGTTTTTT	CSVEFIGELFF
.	TRBV6-5	TRBJ2-5	TRBD2	TGTGCCAGCAGTCGTCAAACTAGCGGGAGGGCCTCGGAGACCCAGTACTTC	CASSRQTSGRASETQYF
.	TRBV12-3/TRBV12-4	TRBJ2-2	TRBD2	TGTGCCAGCAGTCTAGCGGGAGGGGAGCTGTTTTTT	CASSLAGGELFF
few	TRBV7-2	TRBJ2-7	.	TGTGCCAGCAGCTTAGTTGGCTCGAGCTCCTACGAGCAGTACTTC	CASSLVGSSSYEQYF
.	TRBV24-1	TRBJ1-5	TRBD1	TGTGCCGAACAGGGGAATCAGCCCCAGCATTTT	CAEQGNQPQHF
.	TRBV9	TRBJ2-5	.	TGTGCCAGCAGCCCCCCCCCCGGGGGCATCGAGACCCAGTACTTC	CASSPPPGGIETQYF
many	TRBV29-1	TRBJ1-3	.	TGCAGCGCCCGACAAGCGTCTGGAAACACCATATATTTT	CSARQASGNTIYF